This record covers a single T cell receptor beta chain. This sample stems from a study of blood T cell repertoires in COVID-19. Data came from immunoSEQ multiplex PCR; TCRdb stores just in-frame clones and leaves some out. The sample has roughly 250,000 clones, 70% to 90% seen once. V lost 0 bases to trimming and J lost 6 bases; unmatched junction nucleotides: 5. CDR1 SGDLS and CDR2 YYNGEE come from the germline V gene. The CDR3 is made up of 15 amino acids. Sample: PBMCs or T cells enriched from blood (not recorded which). This chain connects TRBV9 to TRBJ2-1, with 8 positions matching TRBD2. The TCR was taken from a woman aged 50 to 65 who had recovered from COVID-19. CDR3 sequence reads: CASSVGSGGFNEQFF. The CDR3 DNA sequence: TGTGCCAGCAGCGTAGGCAGCGGGGGATTCAATGAGCAGTTCTTC.